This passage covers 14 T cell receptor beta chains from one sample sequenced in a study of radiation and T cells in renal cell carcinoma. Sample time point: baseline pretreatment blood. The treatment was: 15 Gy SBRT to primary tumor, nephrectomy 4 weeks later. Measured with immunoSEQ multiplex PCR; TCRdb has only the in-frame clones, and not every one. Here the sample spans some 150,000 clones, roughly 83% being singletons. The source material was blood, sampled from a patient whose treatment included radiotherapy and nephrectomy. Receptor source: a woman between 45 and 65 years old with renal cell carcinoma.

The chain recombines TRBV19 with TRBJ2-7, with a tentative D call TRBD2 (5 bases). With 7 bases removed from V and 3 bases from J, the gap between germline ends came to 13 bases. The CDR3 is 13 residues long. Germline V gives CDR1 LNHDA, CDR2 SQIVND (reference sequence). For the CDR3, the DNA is TGTGCCAGTAAGCGGCAGGCAGACTACGAGCAGTACTTC. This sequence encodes CASKRQADYEQYF. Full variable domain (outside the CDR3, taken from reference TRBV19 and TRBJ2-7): DGGITQSPKYLFRKEGQNVTLSCEQNLNHDAMYWYRQDPGQGLRLIYYSQIVNDFQKGDIAEGYSVSREKKESFPLTVTSAQKNPTAFYLCASKRQADYEQYFGPGTRLTVT.

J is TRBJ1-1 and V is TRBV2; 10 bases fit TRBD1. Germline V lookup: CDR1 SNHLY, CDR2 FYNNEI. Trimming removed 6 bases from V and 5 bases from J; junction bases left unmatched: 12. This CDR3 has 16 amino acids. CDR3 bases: TGTGCCAGCAGCTTGGGACAGGGGATGAGGATGACTGAAGCTTTCTTT. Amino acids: CASSLGQGMRMTEAFF.

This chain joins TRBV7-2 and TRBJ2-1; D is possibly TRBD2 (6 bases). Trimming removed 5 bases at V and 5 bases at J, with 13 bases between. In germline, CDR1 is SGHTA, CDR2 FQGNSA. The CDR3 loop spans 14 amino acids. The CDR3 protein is CASSPLSGHNEQFF. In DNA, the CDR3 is TGTGCCAGCAGCCCTCTAAGCGGGCACAATGAGCAGTTCTTC.

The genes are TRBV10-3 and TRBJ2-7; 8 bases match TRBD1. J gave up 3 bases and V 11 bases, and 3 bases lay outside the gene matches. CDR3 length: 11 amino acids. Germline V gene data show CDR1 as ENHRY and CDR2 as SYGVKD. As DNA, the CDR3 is TGTGCCGCGACAGGGGACTACGAGCAGTACTTC. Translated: CAATGDYEQYF.

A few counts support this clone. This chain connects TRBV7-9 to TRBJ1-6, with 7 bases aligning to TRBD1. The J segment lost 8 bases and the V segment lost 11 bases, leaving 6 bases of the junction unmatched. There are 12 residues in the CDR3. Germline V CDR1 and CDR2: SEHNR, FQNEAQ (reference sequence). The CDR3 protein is CALRDSDSPLHF. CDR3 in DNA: TGTGCCCTCAGGGACAGCGATTCACCCCTCCACTTT. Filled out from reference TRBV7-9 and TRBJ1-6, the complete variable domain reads DTGVSQNPRHKITKRGQNVTFRCDPISEHNRLYWYRQTLGQGPEFLTYFQNEAQLEKSRLLSDRFSAERPKGSFSTLEIQRTEQGDSAMYLCALRDSDSPLHFGNGTRLTVT.

CDR3 region: CAGNRDRSSYEQYF. DNA of the CDR3: TGTGCCGGAAACCGGGACAGGAGCTCCTACGAGCAGTACTTC. The chain combines TRBV2 with TRBJ2-7; 8 nucleotides align to TRBD1. The CDR3 covers 14 residues. J was trimmed by 0 bases and V by 11 bases; bases with no gene match: 9. CDR1 and CDR2 (germline): SNHLY, FYNNEI.

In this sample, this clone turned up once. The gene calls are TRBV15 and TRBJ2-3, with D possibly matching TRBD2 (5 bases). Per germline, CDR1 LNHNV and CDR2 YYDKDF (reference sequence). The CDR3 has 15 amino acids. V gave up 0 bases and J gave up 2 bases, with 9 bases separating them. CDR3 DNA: TGTGCCACCAGCAGAGAGGGCGGGTACACAGATACGCAGTATTTT. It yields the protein CATSREGGYTDTQYF.

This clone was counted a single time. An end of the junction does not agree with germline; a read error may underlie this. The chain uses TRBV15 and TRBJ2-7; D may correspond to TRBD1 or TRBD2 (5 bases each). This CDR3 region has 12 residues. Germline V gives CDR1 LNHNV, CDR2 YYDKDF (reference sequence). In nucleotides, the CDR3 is TGTGCCACCAGCAGAGATCTCGGCAGGGAGAACTTC. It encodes CATSRDLGRENF.

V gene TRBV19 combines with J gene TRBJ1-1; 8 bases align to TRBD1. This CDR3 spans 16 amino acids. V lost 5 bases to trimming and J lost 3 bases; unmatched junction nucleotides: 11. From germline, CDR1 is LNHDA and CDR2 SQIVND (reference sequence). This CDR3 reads CASSSGQGLLDTEAFF. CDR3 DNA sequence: TGTGCCAGTAGTTCCGGACAGGGATTGTTAGACACTGAAGCTTTCTTT.

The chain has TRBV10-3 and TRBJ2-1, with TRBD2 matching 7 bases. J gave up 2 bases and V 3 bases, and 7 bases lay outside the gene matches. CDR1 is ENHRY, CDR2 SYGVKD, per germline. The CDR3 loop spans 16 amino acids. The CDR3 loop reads CAISDGAGRTYNEQFF. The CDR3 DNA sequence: TGTGCCATCAGTGATGGAGCGGGGAGAACCTACAATGAGCAGTTCTTC.

In DNA, the CDR3 is TGTGCCAGCAGTAACAGGGTCGGTACCAACGTCCTGACTTTC. It codes for CASSNRVGTNVLTF. The rearrangement uses TRBV2 and TRBJ2-6, with D perhaps matching TRBD1 (6 bases). The germline V gene has CDR1 SNHLY and CDR2 FYNNEI. V lost 5 bases and J 8 bases, leaving 13 bases between the germline ends. The CDR3 runs to 14 residues.

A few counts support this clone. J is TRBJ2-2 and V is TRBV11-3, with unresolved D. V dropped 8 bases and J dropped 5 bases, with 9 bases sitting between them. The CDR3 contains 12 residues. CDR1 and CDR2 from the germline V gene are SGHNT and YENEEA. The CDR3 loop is CASSGWTGELFF. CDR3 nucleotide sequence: TGTGCCAGCTCAGGCTGGACCGGGGAGCTGTTTTTT.

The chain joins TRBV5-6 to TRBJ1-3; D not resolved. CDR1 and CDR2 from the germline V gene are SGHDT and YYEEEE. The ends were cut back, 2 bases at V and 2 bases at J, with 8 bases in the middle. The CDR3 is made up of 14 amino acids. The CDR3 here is CASSFGQAGNTIYF. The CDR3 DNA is TGTGCCAGCAGCTTTGGCCAGGCTGGAAACACCATATATTTT.

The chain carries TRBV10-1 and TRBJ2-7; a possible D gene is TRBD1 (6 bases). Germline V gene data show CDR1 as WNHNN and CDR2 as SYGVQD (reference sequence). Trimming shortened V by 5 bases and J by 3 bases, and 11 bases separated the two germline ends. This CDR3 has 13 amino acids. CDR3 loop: CASSRGQIYEQYF. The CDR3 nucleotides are TGCGCCAGCAGTCGTGGACAGATCTACGAGCAGTACTTC.